What follows is one T cell receptor beta chain and its context. The source of the sample is a study of T cells in tumors and immune-related adverse events. The CDR3 runs 17 residues. J was trimmed by 2 bases and V by 5 bases; bases with no gene match: 9. In germline, CDR1 is SEHNR, CDR2 FQNEAQ (reference sequence). Sequencing was performed with immunoSEQ multiplex PCR; in TCRdb, only in-frame clones are kept and a portion is missing. The table shows around 22,000 clones, with around nine tenths occurring only once. Sequencing used lymph node tissue, obtained from a patient treated with anti-PD-1 therapy. The clonotype comes from a female donor with metastatic renal cell carcinoma. The rearrangement links TRBV7-9 to TRBJ2-1, with 10 positions matching TRBD1. CDR3 region: CASSPGTGVFAYNEQFF. The CDR3 bases are TGTGCCAGCAGCCCCGGGACAGGGGTGTTCGCCTACAATGAGCAGTTCTTC.